Listed here are 29 T cell receptor beta chains from one sample, sequenced in a study of blood T cell repertoires in COVID-19. TCRdb's copy holds only in-frame clones and misses some; the assay was immunoSEQ multiplex PCR. The profile covers hundreds of thousands of clones, with 87% appearing a single time and more than 8.5% taken by the ten largest. The source material was PBMCs or T cells enriched from blood (not recorded which). These TCRs come from a woman aged 18-30 years who had recovered from COVID-19.

The rearrangement joins TRBV19 to TRBJ1-2; TRBD1 matches 8 bases. Germline V gene lookup returns CDR1 LNHDA and CDR2 SQIVND (reference sequence). V gave up 7 bases and J gave up 0 bases; unmatched junction bases: 7. This CDR3 has 15 residues. In nucleotides, the CDR3 is TGTGCCAGTACCCAACCGGGACAGGCTAACTATGGCTACACCTTC. Protein: CASTQPGQANYGYTF.

The rearrangement links TRBV4-3 to TRBJ1-3; TRBD1 is a possible D gene (5 bases). Germline loops: CDR1 LGHNA, CDR2 YSLEER. CDR3 length equals 16 residues. V lost 0 bases and J 0 bases, leaving 9 bases between the germline ends. In DNA, the CDR3 is TGCGCCAGCAGCCAAGATCGGGGGGTCTCTGGAAACACCATATATTTT. Protein: CASSQDRGVSGNTIYF.

This clone is a singleton in its sample. This chain uses TRBV21-1 with TRBJ1-5; the D call TRBD1 from the table was never checked on the DNA. TRBV21-1 is a listed pseudogene. CDR3 length: 21 amino acids. CDR3 bases: TGTGCCAGCAGAAAACCTTCCTCTTGGACAGGGGGCCCGAAGTGCAATCAGCCCCAGCATTTT. Its translation: CASRKPSSWTGGPKCNQPQHF.

The chain couples TRBV30 to TRBJ1-1; D not certain. In germline, CDR1 is GTSNPN, CDR2 SVGIG (reference sequence). The length of the CDR3 is 20 residues. Trimming cost V 0 bases and J 1 base, with 27 bases left between them. The CDR3 sequence: CAWSVLSVRNALPWNTEAFF. Here the CDR3 DNA reads TGTGCCTGGAGTGTACTCTCGGTGCGCAACGCCCTGCCGTGGAACACTGAAGCTTTCTTT.

As regards this clone: Other DNA sequences within the sample encode an identical CDR3. This chain links TRBV11-2 with TRBJ1-6; the D gene is possibly TRBD1 (6 bases). The V end was cut by 1 base, the J end by 7 bases, with 8 bases between. Germline V lookup: CDR1 SGHAT, CDR2 FQNNGV. The CDR3 totals 14 residues. The CDR3 nucleotides are TGTGCCAGCAGCTTAGGGACAGCGAATTCACCCCTCCACTTT. Its translation is CASSLGTANSPLHF.

The rearrangement links TRBV6-6 to TRBJ1-4, with D possibly being TRBD1 (6 bases). Germline assignment: CDR1 MNHNY and CDR2 SVGAGI (reference sequence). V gave up 5 bases and J gave up 3 bases, with 19 bases separating them. The CDR3 covers 17 residues. The CDR3 DNA sequence: TGTGCCAGCAGTCGCCGGCTCCCCGGGACACCTAATGAAAAACTGTTTTTT. Translation: CASSRRLPGTPNEKLFF.

The chain carries TRBV4-3 and TRBJ1-1, with D unclear. V was shortened by 2 bases and J by 10 bases, with 14 bases between the two germline ends. The CDR3 loop spans 13 amino acids. CDR1 is LGHNA and CDR2 is YSLEER in the germline V gene. The CDR3 coding sequence is TGCGCCAGCAGCCAATCCAGACTTGTAGCAGCTTTCTTT. Its protein is CASSQSRLVAAFF.

The chain's CDR3 is CASSMRGGGYTF. DNA of the CDR3: TGTGCCAGCAGTATGCGGGGTGGTGGCTACACCTTC. The rearrangement uses TRBV27 and TRBJ1-2; D is unclear. Germline CDR1 reads MNHEY; CDR2 reads SMNVEV (reference sequence). The ends were cut back, 5 bases at V and 7 bases at J, with 11 bases in the middle. CDR3 length: 12 amino acids.

The chain employs TRBV14 and TRBJ2-3; D is ambiguous. V dropped 0 bases and J dropped 4 bases, with 8 bases sitting between them. The CDR3 is 14 amino acids. Germline CDR1 and CDR2: SGHDN and FVKESK. CDR3 amino acids: CASSQDSTADTQYF. DNA for the CDR3: TGTGCCAGCAGCCAAGATTCCACGGCAGATACGCAGTATTTT.

This clone came up once. In nucleotides, the CDR3 is TGTGCCAGCAGCTTAGGAGACAGACTCAGCTATGGCTACACCTTC. It translates to CASSLGDRLSYGYTF. The V and J genes are TRBV7-9 and TRBJ1-2; weak D call: TRBD1 (5 bases). The CDR3 covers 15 residues. Trimming took 1 base from V and 4 from J, leaving 13 bases between them. The germline CDR1 and CDR2 sequences are SEHNR and FQNEAQ (reference sequence).

To note about this clone: Additional DNA sequences in this sample encode the identical CDR3. V is TRBV19 and J is TRBJ2-3; D perhaps matches TRBD2 (5 bases). The germline V gene has CDR1 LNHDA and CDR2 SQIVND (reference sequence). V was clipped by 1 base and J by 6 bases, with 5 bases between them. This CDR3 region has 12 residues. The CDR3 DNA reads TGTGCCAGTAGTATAGGAGGGGATACGCAGTATTTT. It codes for CASSIGGDTQYF. The full variable domain, its missing parts supplied by reference TRBV19 and TRBJ2-3, is DGGITQSPKYLFRKEGQNVTLSCEQNLNHDAMYWYRQDPGQGLRLIYYSQIVNDFQKGDIAEGYSVSREKKESFPLTVTSAQKNPTAFYLCASSIGGDTQYFGPGTRLTVL.

V is TRBV4-3 and J is TRBJ1-2; 10 bases align to TRBD1. This CDR3 has 14 amino acids. Germline lookup yields CDR1 LGHNA and CDR2 YSLEER. V was clipped by 1 base and J by 5 bases; unmatched bases: 1. The CDR3 loop reads CASSQGQGAYGYTF. CDR3 bases: TGCGCCAGCAGCCAAGGACAGGGGGCTTATGGCTACACCTTC.

The chain joins TRBV5-1 to TRBJ2-1; TRBD2 matches 11 bases. Looked up from germline, CDR1 is SGHRS and CDR2 is YFSETQ. CDR3 length equals 17 residues. V trimming: 4 bases; J trimming: 4 bases; junction bases outside the gene matches: 10. CDR3 region: CASSRGGTSGFYNEQFF. The CDR3 coding sequence is TGCGCCAGCAGCCGAGGGGGGACTAGCGGATTTTACAATGAGCAGTTCTTC.

The rearrangement joins TRBV4-3 to TRBJ2-3, with TRBD2 matching over 9 bases. With V trimmed by 0 bases and J by 3 bases, 10 bases remained unmatched. From germline, CDR1 is LGHNA and CDR2 YSLEER. This CDR3 is built from 18 residues. The CDR3 coding sequence is TGCGCCAGCAGCCAAGAGTACGCGCGGGGGGGAAGGACAGATACGCAGTATTTT. It codes for CASSQEYARGGRTDTQYF.

The chain couples TRBV28 to TRBJ1-5, with 7 nucleotides matching TRBD1. This CDR3 contains 14 residues. V shed 8 bases, J shed 5 bases, and the junction held 9 bases outside the gene matches. CDR1 MDHEN and CDR2 SYDVKM come from the germline V gene. CDR3 nucleotide sequence: TGTGCCAGCTTGACATCACAGGGGTATCAGCCCCAGCATTTT. It encodes CASLTSQGYQPQHF.

The genes are TRBV2 and TRBJ1-4, with 10 bases lining up with TRBD1. Per germline, CDR1 SNHLY and CDR2 FYNNEI. The CDR3 runs 16 residues. J lost 5 bases, V lost 1 base, and 4 bases had no gene match. DNA for the CDR3: TGTGCCAGCAGTGAAGGGACAGGGGGATTGAATGAAAAACTGTTTTTT. It codes for CASSEGTGGLNEKLFF.

V is TRBV7-3 and J is TRBJ1-2; TRBD1 matches 8 bases. V lost 1 base, J lost 6 bases, and 4 bases stayed unmatched. Germline CDR1 reads SGHTA; CDR2 reads FQGTGA. The CDR3 covers 14 residues. The CDR3 loop is CASSLRDRRDGYTF. CDR3 DNA sequence: TGTGCCAGCAGCTTAAGGGACAGGAGAGATGGCTACACCTTC.

The gene calls are TRBV7-9 and TRBJ1-4; possibly TRBD1 for D (6 bases). The CDR3 sequence is 16 residues long. The V and J ends lost 5 bases and 1 base respectively, with 14 bases between them. Germline V gene data show CDR1 as SEHNR and CDR2 as FQNEAQ (reference sequence). The CDR3 DNA is TGTGCCAGCAGCCGAAGGACAGCCGAAACTAATGAAAAACTGTTTTTT. The encoded protein is CASSRRTAETNEKLFF. Variable domain in full (rest from reference TRBV7-9 and TRBJ1-4): DTGVSQNPRHKITKRGQNVTFRCDPISEHNRLYWYRQTLGQGPEFLTYFQNEAQLEKSRLLSDRFSAERPKGSFSTLEIQRTEQGDSAMYLCASSRRTAETNEKLFFGSGTQLSVL.

The rearrangement uses TRBV28 and TRBJ1-1, with D maybe TRBD1 (5 bases). V lost 6 bases and J 0 bases, leaving 14 bases between the germline ends. The length of the CDR3 is 15 residues. The germline V gene encodes CDR1 MDHEN and CDR2 SYDVKM. This CDR3 reads CASRTATFMNTEAFF. The DNA for the CDR3 is TGTGCCAGCAGGACAGCGACCTTCATGAACACTGAAGCTTTCTTT.

This chain connects TRBV30 to TRBJ2-2, with 15 positions matching TRBD2. The J segment lost 7 bases and the V segment lost 1 base, leaving 7 bases of the junction unmatched. The CDR3 has 17 residues. Germline V gene data show CDR1 as GTSNPN and CDR2 as SVGIG (reference sequence). For the CDR3, the DNA is TGTGCCTGGAGTGGGACTAGCGGGGGGGCTTCGAACGGGGAGCTGTTTTTT. It codes for CAWSGTSGGASNGELFF.

This chain uses TRBV28 with TRBJ1-2, with D perhaps TRBD1 (6 bases). The V gene lost 10 bases and the J gene lost 8 bases, with 20 bases spanning the gap. The CDR3 is made up of 13 amino acids. Germline V gene lookup returns CDR1 MDHEN and CDR2 SYDVKM. For the CDR3, the DNA is TGTGCCACACGTCTTGGGGGGGCTCGGGGCTACACCTTC. Amino acids: CATRLGGARGYTF.

This chain connects TRBV30 to TRBJ1-5; D call uncertain. Germline CDR1 reads GTSNPN; CDR2 reads SVGIG (reference sequence). V lost 5 bases, J lost 2 bases, and 7 bases lay in between. This CDR3 has 12 residues. CDR3 coding DNA: TGTGCCTGGGACACCCGCAATCAGCCCCAGCATTTT. This sequence encodes CAWDTRNQPQHF.

This clone was recorded once. V usage is TRBV5-1 and J usage is TRBJ1-6; 10 bases agree with TRBD1. This CDR3 contains 16 residues. Germline CDR1 SGHRS, CDR2 YFSETQ. Trimming at V came to 1 base and at J to 9 bases, leaving 7 bases not matched to a gene. Written as DNA, the CDR3 is TGCGCCAGCAGCTTGATGACAGGGGGCGCCAGTTCACCCCTCCACTTT. Protein: CASSLMTGGASSPLHF.

The V gene is TRBV4-3, the J gene TRBJ1-4, with 8 nucleotides matching TRBD1. J was trimmed by 0 bases and V by 1 base; bases with no gene match: 13. Germline CDR1 LGHNA, CDR2 YSLEER. The CDR3 has 20 residues. The CDR3 DNA reads TGCGCCAGCAGCCAAGTTTTTTTCAGGGGGCGCGTCTCAACTAATGAAAAACTGTTTTTT. It translates to CASSQVFFRGRVSTNEKLFF.

The chain couples TRBV11-3 to TRBJ1-1; possibly TRBD1 for D (6 bases). This CDR3 contains 13 residues. The V gene's germline CDR1 is SGHNT and CDR2 YENEEA. The ends were cut back, 1 base at V and 7 bases at J, with 10 bases in the middle. The CDR3 here is CASSLGAGVEAFF. For the CDR3, the DNA is TGTGCCAGCAGCTTAGGGGCAGGGGTTGAAGCTTTCTTT.

A single count supports this clone. This chain connects TRBV9 to TRBJ2-3, with unresolved D. Trimming shortened V by 4 bases and J by 2 bases, and 11 bases separated the two germline ends. Germline CDR1 reads SGDLS; CDR2 reads YYNGEE. This CDR3 is built from 14 residues. Here the CDR3 reads CASSRRRLTDTQYF. The DNA for the CDR3 is TGTGCCAGCAGCAGGCGGAGACTCACAGATACGCAGTATTTT.

The chain combines TRBV13 with TRBJ2-1, with D unclear. The CDR3 is 14 residues long. Germline CDR1 and CDR2: PRHDT and FYEKMQ (reference sequence). Trimming stripped 5 bases from V and 2 bases from J, with 10 bases between. The CDR3 sequence: CASSISTAYNEQFF. CDR3 in DNA: TGTGCCAGCAGCATTTCTACAGCCTACAATGAGCAGTTCTTC.

CDR3 bases: TGTGCCAGCAGTCAGGGCGGGAGTGTAGCTTTCTTT. Its translation: CASSQGGSVAFF. V is TRBV28 and J is TRBJ1-1; weak D call: TRBD1 (5 bases). The CDR3 is 12 amino acids. The V and J ends lost 5 bases and 10 bases respectively, with 14 bases between them. CDR1 is MDHEN and CDR2 is SYDVKM in the germline V gene.

In this sample, this clone turned up a few times. The chain joins TRBV7-2 to TRBJ1-4; 7 bases are shared with TRBD1. V was clipped by 1 base and J by 7 bases; unmatched bases: 3. This CDR3 has 14 amino acids. Germline V gene lookup returns CDR1 SGHTA and CDR2 FQGNSA. The CDR3 reads CASSLGQGVEKLFF. CDR3 nucleotides: TGTGCCAGCAGCTTAGGGCAGGGGGTTGAAAAACTGTTTTTT.